A selection of T cell receptor beta chains follows, all from one sample in a study of beta chain features in type 1 diabetes. Some clones are missing from TCRdb's copy, which holds only in-frame ones; the method was immunoSEQ multiplex PCR. The sample records 20,000 to 25,000 clones, 55% to 70% being singletons. Specimen: stem cell memory CD4+ T cells from blood. The receptor source for this set is a woman aged 40 to 50 with type 1 diabetes. Both conserved end residues are part of each CDR3. The D gene is left open where the match is weak. Where a row states a size, it is once, few, many or the class of an expanded clone; other rows omit it.

TRBV28,TRBD2,few,TRBJ2-1,CASSFGGLAGGPNNEQFF,TGTGCCAGCAGTTTTGGGGGACTAGCGGGAGGGCCGAACAATGAGCAGTTCTTC
TRBV4-3,TRBD2,.,TRBJ2-1,CASSQDKGGSKNEQFF,TGCGCCAGCAGCCAAGATAAAGGCGGGAGTAAGAATGAGCAGTTCTTC
TRBV7-9,TRBD1,.,TRBJ1-1,CASSKGQWNTEAFF,TGTGCCAGCAGCAAGGGACAGTGGAACACTGAAGCTTTCTTT
TRBV6-5,.,.,TRBJ2-2,CASSYYRPGELFF,TGTGCCAGCAGTTATTACAGACCCGGGGAGCTGTTTTTT
TRBV30,.,.,TRBJ2-7,CAWRRSPYEQYF,TGTGCCTGGAGGAGGAGCCCCTACGAGCAGTACTTC
TRBV28,TRBD1,few,TRBJ2-1,CASSFVGEGGDEQFF,TGTGCCAGCAGTTTCGTGGGAGAAGGGGGCGATGAGCAGTTCTTC
TRBV7-9,.,.,TRBJ1-4,CASSSETDATNEKLFF,TGTGCCAGCAGCTCGGAGACGGATGCAACTAATGAAAAACTGTTTTTT
TRBV28,TRBD1,.,TRBJ1-1,CASSEAGGPMNTEAFF,TGTGCCAGCAGTGAGGCAGGGGGACCTATGAACACTGAAGCTTTCTTT
TRBV18,TRBD1,.,TRBJ1-5,CASSPPGQAGRQPQHF,TGTGCCAGCTCACCCCCTGGACAGGCGGGAAGACAGCCCCAGCATTTT
TRBV11-2,TRBD2,.,TRBJ2-1,CASSLGSGGAYEQFF,TGTGCCAGCAGCTTAGGGAGCGGGGGGGCCTATGAGCAGTTCTTC
TRBV6-6,.,once,TRBJ1-1,CASSETQNTEAFF,TGTGCCAGCTCCGAAACACAGAACACTGAAGCTTTCTTT
TRBV5-1,.,.,TRBJ2-4,CASSPTGQGKNIQYF,TGCGCCAGCAGCCCAACGGGGCAGGGGAAAAACATTCAGTACTTC
TRBV27,TRBD2,.,TRBJ2-1,CASSFGEGNNEQFF,TGTGCCAGCTCCTTTGGGGAGGGAAACAATGAGCAGTTCTTC
TRBV4-3,.,.,TRBJ1-4,CASSYGGGATNEKLFF,TGCGCCAGCAGCTACGGGGGAGGGGCAACTAATGAAAAACTGTTTTTT
TRBV30,.,.,TRBJ1-1,CAWERTANTEAFF,TGTGCCTGGGAGAGGACAGCGAACACTGAAGCTTTCTTT
TRBV6-5,.,.,TRBJ1-1,CASSSAGKNTEAFF,TGTGCCAGCAGTTCGGCAGGGAAGAACACTGAAGCTTTCTTT
TRBV5-8,.,.,TRBJ1-2,CASSIDRSYGYTF,TGTGCCAGCAGCATAGACAGGTCCTATGGCTACACCTTC
TRBV2,.,.,TRBJ1-1,CASTTKWNTEAFF,TGTGCCAGCACCACAAAGTGGAACACTGAAGCTTTCTTT
TRBV28,.,.,TRBJ1-2,CASSLLQGGGGYTF,TGTGCCAGCAGTTTATTACAGGGCGGCGGTGGCTACACCTTC
TRBV11-1,TRBD1,.,TRBJ2-5,CASSFGTEETQYF,TGTGCCAGCAGCTTCGGGACAGAAGAGACCCAGTACTTC
TRBV27,TRBD1,.,TRBJ1-5,CASSSYYGTGFGPQHF,TGTGCCAGCAGTTCCTATTACGGGACAGGGTTCGGGCCCCAGCATTTT
TRBV28,TRBD2,.,TRBJ2-1,CASSFPSGGFNEQFF,TGTGCCAGCAGTTTCCCTAGCGGGGGGTTTAATGAGCAGTTCTTC
TRBV28,TRBD1,few,TRBJ2-7,CASSGTDYEQYF,TGTGCCAGCTCCGGGACAGACTACGAGCAGTACTTC
TRBV5-1,.,.,TRBJ1-5,CASSLDGVANQPQHF,TGCGCCAGCAGCTTGGACGGCGTAGCCAATCAGCCCCAGCATTTT
TRBV20-1,.,few,TRBJ2-1,CSARANNEQFF,TGCAGTGCTAGAGCCAACAATGAGCAGTTCTTC
TRBV11-3,TRBD2,.,TRBJ2-1,CASSLGGTSGTYNEQFF,TGTGCCAGCAGCTTAGGGGGGACTAGCGGGACTTACAATGAGCAGTTCTTC
TRBV5-1,.,few,TRBJ1-1,CASSYPGGNTEAFF,TGCGCCAGCAGTTACCCCGGGGGAAACACTGAAGCTTTCTTT
TRBV28,TRBD1,once,TRBJ1-1,CASSPGDRTDEAFF,TGTGCCAGCAGCCCCGGGGACAGAACCGATGAAGCTTTCTTT
TRBV11-2,TRBD2,.,TRBJ2-2,CASSSGLAGNTGELFF,TGTGCCAGCAGCTCTGGACTAGCGGGAAACACCGGGGAGCTGTTTTTT
TRBV6-1,TRBD1,.,TRBJ2-2,CASRTGTANTGELFF,TGTGCCAGCAGAACCGGGACAGCAAACACCGGGGAGCTGTTTTTT
TRBV4-2,.,.,TRBJ1-1,CASSQEPENTEAFF,TGTGCCAGCAGCCAAGAGCCAGAGAACACTGAAGCTTTCTTT
TRBV7-2,.,few,TRBJ2-7,CASSLALVYEQYF,TGTGCCAGCAGCTTAGCCCTAGTCTACGAGCAGTACTTC
TRBV29-1,.,.,TRBJ1-1,CSVEVNRANTEAFF,TGCAGCGTTGAAGTGAACAGGGCGAACACTGAAGCTTTCTTT
TRBV27,TRBD2,.,TRBJ2-1,CASSLLAGGDYNEQFF,TGTGCCAGCAGTTTACTAGCGGGGGGGGATTACAATGAGCAGTTCTTC
TRBV5-1,.,.,TRBJ1-2,CASSLAGIRGYTF,TGCGCCAGCAGCTTGGCAGGGATACGAGGCTACACCTTC
TRBV7-9,.,few,TRBJ2-4,CAGSTENIQYF,TGTGCCGGAAGTACAGAAAACATTCAGTACTTC
TRBV27,TRBD2,.,TRBJ2-7,CASSLFPRTSGRLYEQYF,TGTGCCAGCAGTTTATTCCCCCGGACTAGCGGGAGGTTGTACGAGCAGTACTTC
TRBV6-6,.,.,TRBJ2-7,CASRKDGTSIYEQYF,TGTGCCAGCAGGAAGGACGGGACATCGATCTACGAGCAGTACTTC
TRBV4-2,TRBD2,.,TRBJ2-1,CASSQGLAGGKYNEQFF,TGTGCCAGCAGCCAAGGACTAGCGGGGGGGAAGTACAATGAGCAGTTCTTC
TRBV9,.,.,TRBJ2-3,CASSVVWNYTDTQYF,TGTGCCAGCAGCGTAGTTTGGAACTACACAGATACGCAGTATTTT
TRBV28,.,.,TRBJ1-3,CASSLKEDRRPGNTIYF,TGTGCCAGCAGTTTAAAGGAGGACCGGAGACCTGGAAACACCATATATTTT
TRBV5-6,TRBD2,.,TRBJ2-4,CASSLQGDSGRHIQYF,TGTGCCAGCAGCCTTCAAGGAGATAGCGGGAGGCACATTCAGTACTTC
TRBV5-1,.,.,TRBJ2-7,CASSLEEQTKAYF,TGCGCCAGCAGCTTGGAAGAACAAACTAAGGCGTACTTC
TRBV7-9,TRBD2,.,TRBJ2-5,CASSLYGRQETQYF,TGTGCCAGCAGCTTATACGGGAGGCAAGAGACCCAGTACTTC
TRBV9,.,.,TRBJ1-5,CASSPDGNQDQPQHF,TGTGCCAGCAGCCCGGACGGGAACCAAGATCAGCCCCAGCATTTT
TRBV5-1,TRBD2,.,TRBJ2-1,CASSLGGLAGGYNEQFF,TGCGCCAGCAGCTTGGGAGGCCTAGCGGGCGGTTACAATGAGCAGTTCTTC
TRBV2,TRBD1,.,TRBJ2-1,CASDRDRVSDEQFF,TGTGCCAGCGACCGGGACAGGGTTAGTGATGAGCAGTTCTTC